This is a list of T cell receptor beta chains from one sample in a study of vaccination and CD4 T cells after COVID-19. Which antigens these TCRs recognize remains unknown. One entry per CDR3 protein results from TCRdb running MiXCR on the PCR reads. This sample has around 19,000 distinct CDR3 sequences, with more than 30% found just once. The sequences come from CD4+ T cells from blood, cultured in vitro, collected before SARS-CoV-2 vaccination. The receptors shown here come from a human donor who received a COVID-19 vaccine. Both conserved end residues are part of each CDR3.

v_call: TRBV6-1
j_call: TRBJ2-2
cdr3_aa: CASRGGAGGNTGELFF

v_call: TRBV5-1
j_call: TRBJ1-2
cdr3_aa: CASSLGSSEGSGSGGYTF

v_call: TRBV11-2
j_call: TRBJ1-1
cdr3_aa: CASRRPEGNTEAFF

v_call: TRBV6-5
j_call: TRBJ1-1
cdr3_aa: CASSYSLGRGGLEAFF

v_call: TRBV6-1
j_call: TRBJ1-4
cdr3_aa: CAAYHRDGKNEKLFF

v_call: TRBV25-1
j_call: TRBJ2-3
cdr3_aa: CASSDGYRGTDTQYF

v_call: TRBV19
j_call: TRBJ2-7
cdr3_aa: CASSITGAQGYEQYF

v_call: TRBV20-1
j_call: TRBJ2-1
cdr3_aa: CSAVKESAGSSYNEQFF

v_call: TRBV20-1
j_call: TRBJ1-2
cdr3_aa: CSARAAGNYGYTF

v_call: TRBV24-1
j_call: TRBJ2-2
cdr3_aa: CATNRGAGELFF

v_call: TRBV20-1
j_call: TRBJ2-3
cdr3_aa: CSARGQGAPDTQYF

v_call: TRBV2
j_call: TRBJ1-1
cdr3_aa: CASSESLAFF

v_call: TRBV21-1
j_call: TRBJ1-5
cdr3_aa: CASSKKGACNNQPQHF

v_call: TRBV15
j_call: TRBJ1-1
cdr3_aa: CATSRGSGDAEAFF

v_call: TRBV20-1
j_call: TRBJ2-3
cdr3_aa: CSARDHPATSGGRFGTQYF

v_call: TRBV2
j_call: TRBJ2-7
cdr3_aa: CASSEGLAVLGQYF

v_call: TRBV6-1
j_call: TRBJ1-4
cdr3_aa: CATKRDTNEKLFF

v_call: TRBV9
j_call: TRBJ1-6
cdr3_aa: CASSDQGAYNSPLHF

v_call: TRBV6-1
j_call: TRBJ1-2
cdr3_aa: CASSRGYGDGYTF

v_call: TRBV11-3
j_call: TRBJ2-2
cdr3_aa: CASSPASAGELFF

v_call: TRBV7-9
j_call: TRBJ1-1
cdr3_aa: CASSLSRNQLEWAFF

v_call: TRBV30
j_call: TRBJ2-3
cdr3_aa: CAWNKGQLSTDTQYF

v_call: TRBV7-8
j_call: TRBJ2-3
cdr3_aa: CASSLGRGLYTDTQYF

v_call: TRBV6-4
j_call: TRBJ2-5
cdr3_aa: CASSEGTGGQETQYF

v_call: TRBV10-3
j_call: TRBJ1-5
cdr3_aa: CAIGGNQPQHF

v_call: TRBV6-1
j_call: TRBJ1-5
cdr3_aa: CATAAENQPQHF

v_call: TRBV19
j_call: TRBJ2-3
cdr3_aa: CASSRRGRDTDTQYF

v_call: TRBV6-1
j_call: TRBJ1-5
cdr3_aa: CASRSRGGPNQPQHF

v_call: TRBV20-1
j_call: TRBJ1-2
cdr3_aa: CSALGGDANYGYTF

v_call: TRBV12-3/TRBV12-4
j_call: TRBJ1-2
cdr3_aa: CASSAYRDSSYGYTF

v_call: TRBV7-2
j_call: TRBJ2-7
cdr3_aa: CASSFGFVRLAETYEQYF

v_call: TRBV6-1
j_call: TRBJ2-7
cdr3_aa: CASSSGLAGGYEQYF

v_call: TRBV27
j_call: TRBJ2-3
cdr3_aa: CASRLGRLAVADTQYF

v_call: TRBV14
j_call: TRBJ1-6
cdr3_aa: CASSQGYNSPLHF

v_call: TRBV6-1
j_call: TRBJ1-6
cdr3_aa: CASRIWDSPLHF

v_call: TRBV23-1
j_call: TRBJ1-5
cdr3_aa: CASSRRGGQGANQPQHF

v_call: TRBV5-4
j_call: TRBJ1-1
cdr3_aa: CASSLGKKNTEAFF

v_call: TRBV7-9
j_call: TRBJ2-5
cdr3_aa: CASSSTVYQETQYF

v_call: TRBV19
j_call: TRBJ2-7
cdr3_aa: CASSMGQGRYEQYF

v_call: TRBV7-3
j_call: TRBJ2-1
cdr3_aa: CASSSPGSGGRSYNEQFF

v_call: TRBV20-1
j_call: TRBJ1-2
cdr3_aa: CSARRQGVSGYTF

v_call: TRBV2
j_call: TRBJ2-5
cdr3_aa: CASSVGRGLTLQETQYF

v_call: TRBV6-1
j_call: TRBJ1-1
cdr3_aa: CASSLRTRVRAFF

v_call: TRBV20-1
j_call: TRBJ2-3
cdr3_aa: CSASLTTGVIRKDTQYF

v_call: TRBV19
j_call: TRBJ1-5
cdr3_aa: CASRLDTGGRNQPQHF

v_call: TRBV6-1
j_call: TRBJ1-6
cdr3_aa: CASSERGYAYNSPLHF

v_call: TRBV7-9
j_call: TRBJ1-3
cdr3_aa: CASSLGASGNTIYF

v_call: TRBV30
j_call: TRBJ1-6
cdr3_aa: CAWSVRGGQGAWNSPLHF

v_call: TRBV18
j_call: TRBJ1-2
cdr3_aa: CASSPVSEGRYGYTF

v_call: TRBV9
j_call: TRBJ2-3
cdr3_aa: CASTRGGSPGTDTQYF

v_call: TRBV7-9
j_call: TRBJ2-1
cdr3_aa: CASSLGVGNNEQFF

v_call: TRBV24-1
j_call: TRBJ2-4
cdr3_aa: CATSVGGAPGNIQYF

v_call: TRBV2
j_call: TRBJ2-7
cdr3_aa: CASSEGRGEEGGAYRLHYEQYF

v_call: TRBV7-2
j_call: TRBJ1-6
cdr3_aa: CASSHRRDRGGGNNSPLHF

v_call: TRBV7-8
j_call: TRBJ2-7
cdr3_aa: CASSIPGLAAEQYF

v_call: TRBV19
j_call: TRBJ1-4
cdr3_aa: CASSTDISRGNEKLFF

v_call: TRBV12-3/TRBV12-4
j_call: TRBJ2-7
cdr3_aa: CASSKGGTTYEQYF

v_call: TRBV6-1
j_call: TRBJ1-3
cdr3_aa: CASSEATGNTIYF

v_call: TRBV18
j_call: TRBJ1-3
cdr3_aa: CASSDVAAGNTIYF

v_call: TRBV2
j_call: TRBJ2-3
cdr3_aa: CASSRSGGASDTQYF